The rows below give T cell receptor beta chains drawn from one sample of a study of human T cells and chemical hapten exposure. TCRdb recomputed calls from the RACE reads with MiXCR, one row per CDR3 protein. The sample lists fewer than 300,000 distinct CDR3 sequences, 7% to 10% occurring once. Sample: whole blood, taken in connection with sensitization to the hapten diphenylcyclopropenone (DPC). Receptors were obtained from a woman aged 40 to 50 with alopecia areata. Some clones in this sample may be carry-over from other donors' samples. CDR3s include the opening cysteine and the closing phenylalanine or tryptophan. The order of the fields is J gene, D gene, V gene, clone size, CDR3 DNA, CDR3 protein. D genes are given only for firm matches. Rows give clone size only sometimes, using once, few, many, or a class for an expanded clone.

J gene: TRBJ2-5; D gene: NA; V gene: TRBV7-8; clone size: NA; CDR3 DNA: TGTGCCAGCAGCAAAAGAACAGGGATCCAAGAGACCCAGTACTTC; CDR3 protein: CASSKRTGIQETQYF
J gene: TRBJ1-5; D gene: NA; V gene: TRBV28; clone size: many; CDR3 DNA: TGTGCCAGCAGTTTAGGTGATTTGCAGGGTGGTCAGCCCCAGCATTTT; CDR3 protein: CASSLGDLQGGQPQHF
J gene: TRBJ2-7; D gene: TRBD2; V gene: TRBV5-1; clone size: NA; CDR3 DNA: TGCGCCAGCAGCTTCGGTAGCGGGGCAGAATACGACGAGCAGTACTTC; CDR3 protein: CASSFGSGAEYDEQYF
J gene: TRBJ2-1; D gene: TRBD1; V gene: TRBV7-2; clone size: NA; CDR3 DNA: TGTGCCAGCAGACAGGGGAACTCCTACAATGAGCAGTTCTTC; CDR3 protein: CASRQGNSYNEQFF
J gene: TRBJ1-4; D gene: TRBD1; V gene: TRBV28; clone size: many; CDR3 DNA: TGTGCCAGTCGAGGGGGCGGCTTAACTAATGAAAAACTGTTTTTT; CDR3 protein: CASRGGGLTNEKLFF
J gene: TRBJ2-1; D gene: NA; V gene: TRBV29-1; clone size: many; CDR3 DNA: TGCAGCGTTGGGCGGTTCTCCTACAATGAGCAGTTCTTC; CDR3 protein: CSVGRFSYNEQFF
J gene: TRBJ2-3; D gene: NA; V gene: TRBV4-1; clone size: NA; CDR3 DNA: TGCGCCAGCCGGGGTTCAGATACGCAGTATTTT; CDR3 protein: CASRGSDTQYF
J gene: TRBJ2-3; D gene: NA; V gene: TRBV7-8; clone size: NA; CDR3 DNA: TGTGCCAGCAGCTTAGGGGGGGCGCGGACAGATACGCAGTATTTT; CDR3 protein: CASSLGGARTDTQYF
J gene: TRBJ1-1; D gene: NA; V gene: TRBV29-1; clone size: NA; CDR3 DNA: TGCAGCGTTGCAGAGAACATGAACACTGAAGCTTTCTTT; CDR3 protein: CSVAENMNTEAFF
J gene: TRBJ2-7; D gene: NA; V gene: TRBV3-1; clone size: many; CDR3 DNA: TGTGCCAGCAGCCAAGTCAAGGGCGAGCAGTACTTC; CDR3 protein: CASSQVKGEQYF
J gene: TRBJ2-7; D gene: TRBD1; V gene: TRBV10-3; clone size: many; CDR3 DNA: TGTGCCATCAGTTATAGACAGGGTCCCTACGAGCAGTACTTC; CDR3 protein: CAISYRQGPYEQYF
J gene: TRBJ2-7; D gene: TRBD1; V gene: TRBV7-6; clone size: few; CDR3 DNA: TGTGCCAGCAGTCGACAGGGGGCGGGGTACGAGCAGTACTTC; CDR3 protein: CASSRQGAGYEQYF
J gene: TRBJ2-3; D gene: NA; V gene: TRBV12-3/TRBV12-4; clone size: many; CDR3 DNA: TGTGCCAGCATTCAAGGAGGGAGCACAGATACGCAGTATTTT; CDR3 protein: CASIQGGSTDTQYF
J gene: TRBJ2-3; D gene: NA; V gene: TRBV2; clone size: NA; CDR3 DNA: TGTGCCAGCAGGGACCCGTCGGTCCTGGGCACAGATACGCAGTATTTT; CDR3 protein: CASRDPSVLGTDTQYF
J gene: TRBJ1-3; D gene: TRBD1; V gene: TRBV7-2; clone size: many; CDR3 DNA: TGTGCCAGCAGCCTAGGGGGCTGGGTCTCTGGAAACACCATATATTTT; CDR3 protein: CASSLGGWVSGNTIYF
J gene: TRBJ2-1; D gene: TRBD2; V gene: TRBV2; clone size: few; CDR3 DNA: TGTGCCAGCAGTTGGGACGCGACTAGCGGCTCCTACAATGAGCAGTTCTTC; CDR3 protein: CASSWDATSGSYNEQFF
J gene: TRBJ1-5; D gene: TRBD1; V gene: TRBV2; clone size: NA; CDR3 DNA: TGTGCCTCGGGAGGGGGCCGTGGGCAGCCCCAGCATTTT; CDR3 protein: CASGGGRGQPQHF
J gene: TRBJ2-1; D gene: TRBD2; V gene: TRBV6-5; clone size: NA; CDR3 DNA: TGTGCCAGCAGTACGGGACTAGCGGGAGGGGAGCAGTTCTTC; CDR3 protein: CASSTGLAGGEQFF
J gene: TRBJ1-4; D gene: NA; V gene: TRBV29-1; clone size: NA; CDR3 DNA: TGCAGCGTCGCGAGGCAGCGAGGTGAAAAACTGTTTTTT; CDR3 protein: CSVARQRGEKLFF
J gene: TRBJ2-1; D gene: TRBD1; V gene: TRBV28; clone size: NA; CDR3 DNA: TGTGCCAGCGGGGTTCCCGGGACAGGGTTGTTCTTC; CDR3 protein: CASGVPGTGLFF
J gene: TRBJ2-4; D gene: TRBD1; V gene: TRBV12-3/TRBV12-4; clone size: NA; CDR3 DNA: TGTGCCAGCAGTTTGGACAGGGGGGCCATTCAGTACTTC; CDR3 protein: CASSLDRGAIQYF
J gene: TRBJ2-5; D gene: NA; V gene: TRBV7-8; clone size: NA; CDR3 DNA: TGTGCCAGCAGCCACTCGCGGGACTACCAAGAGACCCAGTACTTC; CDR3 protein: CASSHSRDYQETQYF
J gene: TRBJ1-6; D gene: NA; V gene: TRBV28; clone size: many; CDR3 DNA: TGTGCCAGCAGTTTACGGGTTTATAATTCACCCCTCCACTTT; CDR3 protein: CASSLRVYNSPLHF
J gene: TRBJ2-7; D gene: NA; V gene: TRBV6-2/TRBV6-3; clone size: few; CDR3 DNA: TGTGCCAGCAGTTACCAAAGCGCGACCTACGAGCAGTACTTC; CDR3 protein: CASSYQSATYEQYF
J gene: TRBJ1-4; D gene: NA; V gene: TRBV12-3/TRBV12-4; clone size: NA; CDR3 DNA: TGTGCCAGCAGTTTCGGGGGGCTGGCTAATGAAAAACTGTTTTTT; CDR3 protein: CASSFGGLANEKLFF
J gene: TRBJ2-7; D gene: TRBD1; V gene: TRBV20-1; clone size: NA; CDR3 DNA: TGCAGTGCCCAAGGGACAGTTAGCCACGAGCAGTACTTC; CDR3 protein: CSAQGTVSHEQYF
J gene: TRBJ1-1; D gene: TRBD1; V gene: TRBV29-1; clone size: few; CDR3 DNA: TGCAGCGTCCTCCGAGGGGGCGGGGGAACTGAAGCTTTCTTT; CDR3 protein: CSVLRGGGGTEAFF
J gene: TRBJ1-2; D gene: NA; V gene: TRBV12-3/TRBV12-4; clone size: many; CDR3 DNA: TGTGCCAGCAGCTCCAAGGGAGAGGATGGCTACACCTTC; CDR3 protein: CASSSKGEDGYTF
J gene: TRBJ1-1; D gene: TRBD1; V gene: TRBV18; clone size: many; CDR3 DNA: TGTGCCAGCGCGACAGGGGACACTGAAGCTTTCTTT; CDR3 protein: CASATGDTEAFF
J gene: TRBJ2-5; D gene: NA; V gene: TRBV29-1; clone size: many; CDR3 DNA: TGCAGCGGCAATGCCGGGGCGCCGGAGACCCAGTACTTC; CDR3 protein: CSGNAGAPETQYF
J gene: TRBJ1-2; D gene: NA; V gene: TRBV20-1; clone size: many; CDR3 DNA: TGCAGTGCTAGAGGGGTTAATGAATATGGCTACACCTTC; CDR3 protein: CSARGVNEYGYTF
J gene: TRBJ1-2; D gene: NA; V gene: TRBV29-1; clone size: few; CDR3 DNA: TGCAGCGATAACTATGGCTACACCTTC; CDR3 protein: CSDNYGYTF
J gene: TRBJ2-3; D gene: NA; V gene: TRBV7-2; clone size: many; CDR3 DNA: TGTGCCAGCAGCTTAGCCGGACCAAGCACAGATACGCAGTATTTT; CDR3 protein: CASSLAGPSTDTQYF
J gene: TRBJ2-2; D gene: TRBD1; V gene: TRBV6-4; clone size: few; CDR3 DNA: TGTGCCAGCAGTGAGGGACAGGGCTCCGGGGAGCTGTTTTTT; CDR3 protein: CASSEGQGSGELFF
J gene: TRBJ2-3; D gene: NA; V gene: TRBV6-4; clone size: few; CDR3 DNA: TGTGCCAGCAGTGATCACGGGGGCGGTACAGATACGCAGTATTTT; CDR3 protein: CASSDHGGGTDTQYF
J gene: TRBJ2-7; D gene: NA; V gene: TRBV28; clone size: NA; CDR3 DNA: TGTGCCAGCAGTCCGTGGACGGCCGCTAACTACGAGCAGTACTTC; CDR3 protein: CASSPWTAANYEQYF
J gene: TRBJ1-2; D gene: NA; V gene: TRBV6-2/TRBV6-3; clone size: NA; CDR3 DNA: TGTGCCAGCAGTGCCGGCTCCCTCCCGGACTATGGCTACACCTTC; CDR3 protein: CASSAGSLPDYGYTF
J gene: TRBJ2-1; D gene: NA; V gene: TRBV20-1; clone size: NA; CDR3 DNA: TGCAGTGCTAGTCCCACGGGGAATAGCGGTCGCTCCTACAATGAGCAGTTCTTC; CDR3 protein: CSASPTGNSGRSYNEQFF
J gene: TRBJ2-5; D gene: TRBD1; V gene: TRBV15; clone size: few; CDR3 DNA: TGTGCCACCAGCCGTCGGGACAGGCTACTACAAGAGACCCAGTACTTC; CDR3 protein: CATSRRDRLLQETQYF
J gene: TRBJ2-3; D gene: NA; V gene: TRBV7-8; clone size: NA; CDR3 DNA: TGTGCCAGCAGCTTACTTGGGCCGGCAGATACGCAGTATTTT; CDR3 protein: CASSLLGPADTQYF
J gene: TRBJ2-3; D gene: NA; V gene: TRBV6-5; clone size: few; CDR3 DNA: TGTGCCAGCAGTTACACTACAAGTGATACGCAGTATTTT; CDR3 protein: CASSYTTSDTQYF
J gene: TRBJ2-3; D gene: NA; V gene: TRBV12-3/TRBV12-4; clone size: NA; CDR3 DNA: TGTGCCAGCAGTTTCCCAGCGGACACATACACAGATACGCAGTATTTT; CDR3 protein: CASSFPADTYTDTQYF
J gene: TRBJ1-2; D gene: TRBD1; V gene: TRBV28; clone size: NA; CDR3 DNA: TGTGCCAGCAGCCCGACAGGGCCGTTCTATGGCTACACCTTC; CDR3 protein: CASSPTGPFYGYTF
J gene: TRBJ1-5; D gene: NA; V gene: TRBV27; clone size: NA; CDR3 DNA: TGTGCCAGCAGTCACAGCCCCAATCAGCCCCAGCATTTT; CDR3 protein: CASSHSPNQPQHF
J gene: TRBJ2-7; D gene: NA; V gene: TRBV6-5; clone size: few; CDR3 DNA: TGTGCCAGCAGTCTCCGGTCGGTATCCTACGAGCAGTACTTC; CDR3 protein: CASSLRSVSYEQYF
J gene: TRBJ2-5; D gene: NA; V gene: TRBV7-6; clone size: many; CDR3 DNA: TGTGCCAGCAGCTTGGACGGGCAAGAGACCCAGTACTTC; CDR3 protein: CASSLDGQETQYF
J gene: TRBJ1-1; D gene: TRBD1; V gene: TRBV6-6; clone size: few; CDR3 DNA: TGTGCCAGCCTCCCGGGACAGGGATCTATGAACACTGAAGCTTTCTTT; CDR3 protein: CASLPGQGSMNTEAFF
J gene: TRBJ2-3; D gene: NA; V gene: TRBV6-1; clone size: many; CDR3 DNA: TGTGCCAGCACCGAAAGGGGGAGCACAGATACGCAGTATTTT; CDR3 protein: CASTERGSTDTQYF
J gene: TRBJ2-1; D gene: TRBD2; V gene: TRBV7-3; clone size: few; CDR3 DNA: TGTGCCAGCAGCACGGGACTAGCGGGAGGATCTGAGCAGTTCTTC; CDR3 protein: CASSTGLAGGSEQFF
J gene: TRBJ2-1; D gene: NA; V gene: TRBV6-5; clone size: NA; CDR3 DNA: TGTGCCAGCACCTCAGGGGGGCTAGGGTACAATGAGCAGTTCTTC; CDR3 protein: CASTSGGLGYNEQFF
J gene: TRBJ2-1; D gene: TRBD2; V gene: TRBV9; clone size: NA; CDR3 DNA: TGTGCCAGCAGCGCCCGAGGGACTAGTGACAATGAGCAGTTCTTC; CDR3 protein: CASSARGTSDNEQFF